These 32 T cell receptor beta chains came from one sample sequenced in a study of graft-versus-host responses after intestinal transplantation. These receptors' antigens are unknown. Assay: immunoSEQ multiplex PCR; the TCRdb copy retains only in-frame clones and omits some. The sample includes 90,000 to 150,000 clones, roughly 96% of them seen just once. Sequences were derived from unstimulated CD8+ T cells sorted from spleen or lymph node cells, sampled before intestinal transplant. Receptors originate from a human donor who received an intestinal transplant.

This chain connects TRBV6-1 to TRBJ1-3; D is uncertain. V was cut by 3 bases and J by 0 bases, with 9 bases left in between. This CDR3 contains 15 residues. Per germline, CDR1 MNHNS and CDR2 SASEGT. CDR3 protein: CASSDTHSSGNTIYF. For the CDR3, the DNA is TGTGCCAGCAGTGACACCCACAGCTCTGGAAACACCATATATTTT.

The chain links TRBV7-9 to TRBJ2-7, with a possible D match to TRBD2 (6 bases). The germline V and J ends were trimmed by 3 bases and 2 bases, with 11 bases remaining between them. This CDR3 is built from 14 residues. The germline V gene has CDR1 SEHNR and CDR2 FQNEAQ (reference sequence). CDR3 sequence: CASSLGTSPYEQYF. CDR3 bases: TGTGCCAGCAGCTTGGGGACTTCCCCCTACGAGCAGTACTTC.

This chain uses TRBV7-3 with TRBJ1-2; 8 nucleotides match TRBD1. Germline CDR1 and CDR2: SGHTA and FQGTGA. The J segment lost 8 bases and the V segment lost 4 bases, leaving 6 bases of the junction unmatched. The CDR3 totals 13 residues. CDR3 sequence reads: CASSYVTGEGYTF. The CDR3 nucleotides are TGTGCCAGCAGCTACGTGACAGGGGAGGGCTACACCTTC.

This rearrangement joins TRBV6-5 to TRBJ1-2; D is possibly TRBD1 (5 bases). CDR1 is MNHEY and CDR2 is SVGAGI in the germline V gene. V lost 0 bases, J lost 6 bases, and 8 bases lay in between. The length of the CDR3 is 13 residues. As DNA, the CDR3 is TGTGCCAGCAGTTACTCGACACAGGATGGCTACACCTTC. As protein: CASSYSTQDGYTF.

The J gene is TRBJ2-3, the V gene TRBV27; 13 bases match TRBD2. Per the germline V gene, CDR1 is MNHEY and CDR2 is SMNVEV (reference sequence). The CDR3 has 16 residues. The ends lost 5 bases at V and 7 bases at J; junction bases unmatched: 9. Written as DNA, the CDR3 is TGTGCCAGCAGTCCCGGGGGACTAGCGGGGTACAATACGCAGTATTTT. Its protein is CASSPGGLAGYNTQYF.

This CDR3 reads CASSVASFNEQFF. The CDR3 nucleotides are TGTGCCAGCAGCGTAGCAAGTTTCAATGAGCAGTTCTTC. This chain joins TRBV9 and TRBJ2-1; D unresolved. V was pared by 0 bases and J by 6 bases, with 7 bases between. The CDR3 is 13 residues long. Germline V gene data show CDR1 as SGDLS and CDR2 as YYNGEE. Complete variable domain (other parts from reference TRBV9 and TRBJ2-1): DSGVTQTPKHLITATGQRVTLRCSPRSGDLSVYWYQQSLDQGLQFLIQYYNGEERAKGNILERFSAQQFPDLHSELNLSSLELGDSALYFCASSVASFNEQFFGPGTRLTVL.

The V call is TRBV11-3, the J call TRBJ2-1; the D gene could be TRBD1 or TRBD2 (5 bases each). Between the trimmed V and J ends, which lost 5 bases and 9 bases, there was a span of 14 bases. Per the germline V gene, CDR1 is SGHNT and CDR2 is YENEEA. The CDR3 loop spans 13 amino acids. The CDR3 DNA follows: TGTGCCAGCAGCCCATCCCCGGGGCCTGAGCAGTTCTTC. Translation: CASSPSPGPEQFF.

This chain uses TRBV28 with TRBJ2-5; 10 bases agree with TRBD1. The better agreement between TRBJ2-7 and the DNA end casts doubt on the J call. The germline CDR1 and CDR2 sequences are MDHEN and SYDVKM. The CDR3 runs to 14 residues. The CDR3 nucleotides are TGTGCCAGCAGTTTCCCGGGACAGGGGTACGAGCAGTACTTC. This encodes CASSFPGQGYEQYF.

This chain links TRBV30 with TRBJ2-7, with 10 positions matching TRBD1. The CDR3 is made up of 13 amino acids. Germline CDR1 reads GTSNPN; CDR2 reads SVGIG (reference sequence). Unmatched junction bases numbered 4, after V lost 3 bases and J lost 5 bases. DNA of the CDR3: TGTGCCTGGAGGATTGGGACAGGGGACGAGCAGTACTTC. Amino acids: CAWRIGTGDEQYF.

V is TRBV6-6 and J is TRBJ2-1; D gene unclear. CDR3 length: 11 residues. Germline V gene lookup returns CDR1 MNHNY and CDR2 SVGAGI (reference sequence). Trimming left V 9 bases short and J 2 bases short, with 5 bases between. The DNA of the CDR3 is TGTGCCAGTGGACCCTACAATGAGCAGTTCTTC. Residues: CASGPYNEQFF.

This rearrangement joins TRBV28 to TRBJ2-5; 8 bases fit TRBD1. The J call may be in error: the DNA end matches TRBJ2-7 better. Germline CDR1 is MDHEN and CDR2 is SYDVKM. The length of the CDR3 is 16 residues. This CDR3 reads CASSSISRGLSYEQYF. CDR3 nucleotide sequence: TGTGCCAGCAGTTCCATCAGCAGGGGGCTGAGTTACGAGCAGTACTTC.

The rearrangement uses TRBV2 and TRBJ2-7, with 7 bases matching TRBD2. Germline CDR1 and CDR2: SNHLY and FYNNEI. The CDR3 is 15 amino acids. J lost 0 bases, V lost 8 bases, and 10 bases had no gene match. CDR3 in DNA: TGTGCCAGCCGAAGCGGGAAGATCATCTCCTACGAGCAGTACTTC. The encoded protein is CASRSGKIISYEQYF. Based on the CDR3 plus reference TRBV2 and TRBJ2-7, the full variable domain is EPEVTQTPSHQVTQMGQEVILRCVPISNHLYFYWYRQILGQKVEFLVSFYNNEISEKSEIFDDQFSVERPDGSNFTLKIRSTKLEDSAMYFCASRSGKIISYEQYFGPGTRLTVT.

The chain recombines TRBV6-5 with TRBJ1-6, with D possibly TRBD1 on 6 matching bases. CDR1 and CDR2 from the germline V gene are MNHEY and SVGAGI. The CDR3 is 15 residues long. The V end was cut by 5 bases, the J end by 6 bases, with 14 bases between. In nucleotides, the CDR3 is TGTGCCAGCAGTAGACAAGGGGGACCTAATTCACCCCTCCACTTT. Its protein is CASSRQGGPNSPLHF.

The V call is TRBV10-1, the J call TRBJ1-1; D is possibly TRBD1 (5 bases). V was cut by 3 bases and J by 4 bases, with 15 bases left in between. The CDR3 spans 15 residues. Germline CDR1 WNHNN, CDR2 SYGVQD (reference sequence). The CDR3 nucleotides are TGCGCCAGCAGTGAACTGGCAGGGCGAGGCACTGAAGCTTTCTTT. Translating it yields CASSELAGRGTEAFF.

The CDR3 bases are TGCGCCAGCAGCCTAGGGACAGGGGGCCCACAAGAGACCCAGTACTTC. Amino acids: CASSLGTGGPQETQYF. This chain links TRBV5-1 with TRBJ2-5; 12 nucleotides line up with TRBD1. Trimming took 4 bases from V and 2 from J; bases not matched to a gene: 6. There are 16 residues in the CDR3. Germline CDR1 and CDR2: SGHRS and YFSETQ.

On this clone: Additional DNA sequences in this sample encode the identical CDR3. This chain links TRBV27 with TRBJ2-1; D gene unclear. The CDR3 spans 13 residues. The ends were cut back, 3 bases at V and 0 bases at J, with 3 bases in the middle. Germline CDR1 is MNHEY and CDR2 is SMNVEV (reference sequence). Written as DNA, the CDR3 is TGTGCCAGCAGTTTGTACTCCTACAATGAGCAGTTCTTC. This gives the protein CASSLYSYNEQFF.

This chain links TRBV27 with TRBJ2-2, with D perhaps being TRBD1 or TRBD2 (5 bases each). CDR1 is MNHEY, CDR2 SMNVEV, per germline (reference sequence). The CDR3 extends over 14 amino acids. The V gene lost 3 bases and the J gene lost 4 bases, with 9 bases spanning the gap. Here the CDR3 DNA reads TGTGCCAGCAGTTTCCCCGGGGCCACCGGGGAGCTGTTTTTT. This sequence encodes CASSFPGATGELFF.

This sequence joins TRBV6-5 and TRBJ2-1; D remains ambiguous. The CDR3 totals 15 residues. V was pared by 7 bases and J by 2 bases, with 15 bases between. CDR1 and CDR2 from the germline V gene are MNHEY and SVGAGI. The CDR3 bases are TGTGCCAGCAACCCCCGAGGCCCCCCCTACAATGAGCAGTTCTTC. Residues: CASNPRGPPYNEQFF.

The gene calls are TRBV27 and TRBJ2-2; D might be TRBD1 (6 bases). This CDR3 spans 16 amino acids. Trimming stripped 3 bases from V and 2 bases from J, with 13 bases between. The V gene's germline CDR1 is MNHEY and CDR2 SMNVEV (reference sequence). In nucleotides, the CDR3 is TGTGCCAGCAGTTTGCGGCAGGGGTTAAACACCGGGGAGCTGTTTTTT. Translation gives CASSLRQGLNTGELFF.

V usage is TRBV7-9 and J usage is TRBJ2-7; no clear D. V lost 1 base, J lost 5 bases, and 12 bases lay in between. The CDR3 extends over 14 amino acids. Looked up from germline, CDR1 is SEHNR and CDR2 is FQNEAQ (reference sequence). CDR3 loop: CASSLGRQQDEQYF. As DNA, the CDR3 is TGTGCCAGCAGCTTAGGTAGGCAGCAAGACGAGCAGTACTTC.

The rearrangement links TRBV5-1 to TRBJ2-5; 8 bases map to TRBD1. The CDR3 has 14 amino acids. CDR1 is SGHRS, CDR2 YFSETQ, per germline. With 8 bases clipped from V and 4 bases from J, the junction kept 10 bases outside the gene matches. The CDR3 reads CARTRTGLIETQYF. Here the CDR3 DNA reads TGCGCCAGGACAAGGACAGGGTTGATAGAGACCCAGTACTTC.

This clone occurred a few times. V usage is TRBV15 and J usage is TRBJ2-5, with TRBD1 matching 8 bases. The CDR3 totals 14 residues. Germline values: CDR1 LNHNV, CDR2 YYDKDF (reference sequence). With V trimmed by 0 bases and J by 5 bases, 2 bases remained unmatched. The CDR3 nucleotides are TGTGCCACCAGCAGAGAAGGGACAGGTGAGACCCAGTACTTC. Encoded protein: CATSREGTGETQYF.

The chain recombines TRBV9 with TRBJ2-2, with D unclear. Germline V CDR1 and CDR2: SGDLS, YYNGEE. This CDR3 contains 12 residues. V was clipped by 3 bases and J by 0 bases, with 0 bases between them. In DNA, the CDR3 is TGTGCCAGCAGCGCGAACACCGGGGAGCTGTTTTTT. Amino acid sequence: CASSANTGELFF.

The gene calls are TRBV28 and TRBJ2-7; 9 nucleotides match TRBD2. The CDR3 spans 16 residues. Germline assignment: CDR1 MDHEN and CDR2 SYDVKM. Germline trimming cut 6 bases from V and 1 base from J; bases unmatched to any gene: 10. CDR3 nucleotides: TGTGCCAGCAGCACATTAGCGGGAGTTCCTTCCTACGAGCAGTACTTC. It is translated as CASSTLAGVPSYEQYF. The whole variable domain, remainder taken from reference TRBV28 and TRBJ2-7, is DVKVTQSSRYLVKRTGEKVFLECVQDMDHENMFWYRQDPGLGLRLIYFSYDVKMKEKGDIPEGYSVSREKKERFSLILESASTNQTSMYLCASSTLAGVPSYEQYFGPGTRLTVT.

This clone showed up just once. CDR3 region: CASSQDTGPYEQYF. For the CDR3, the DNA is TGCGCCAGCAGCCAAGATACGGGGCCCTACGAGCAGTACTTC. The chain couples TRBV4-3 to TRBJ2-7, with D possibly being TRBD1 or TRBD2 (5 bases each). Germline V CDR1 and CDR2: LGHNA, YSLEER. This CDR3 comprises 14 residues. Trimming removed 0 bases at V and 2 bases at J, with 8 bases between.

The chain recombines TRBV7-9 with TRBJ2-7; a weak D match, TRBD1 (7 bases). This CDR3 has 13 residues. Deletions cut 5 bases from V and 2 bases from J, with 10 bases between. CDR1 and CDR2 from the germline V gene are SEHNR and FQNEAQ (reference sequence). This CDR3 reads CASSGGTAYEQYF. The CDR3 bases are TGTGCCAGCAGCGGGGGGACAGCCTACGAGCAGTACTTC.

The CDR3 here is CASSHPPSGLEANTGELFF. The CDR3 DNA reads TGTGCCAGCAGCCATCCCCCCTCCGGACTAGAAGCGAACACCGGGGAGCTGTTTTTT. V gene TRBV4-2 combines with J gene TRBJ2-2; 7 positions agree with TRBD2. The CDR3 totals 19 residues. The V and J ends lost 3 bases and 0 bases, in that order; junction bases with no gene match: 13. Per germline, CDR1 LGHNA and CDR2 YNFKEQ.

This clone was seen only once. This chain joins TRBV10-3 and TRBJ2-1; 8 bases fit TRBD2. J was trimmed by 0 bases and V by 2 bases; bases with no gene match: 0. Germline CDR1 and CDR2: ENHRY and SYGVKD. The CDR3 is made up of 15 amino acids. The CDR3, as DNA: TGTGCCATCAGTGAGAGCGGGAGCTCCTACAATGAGCAGTTCTTC. Translated, it gives CAISESGSSYNEQFF.

As DNA, the CDR3 is TGTGCCAGCAGCTCCGGGACTAGCAGCTCCTACGAGCAGTACTTC. Translating it yields CASSSGTSSSYEQYF. This chain uses TRBV9 with TRBJ2-7; 9 nucleotides align to TRBD2. J was trimmed by 0 bases and V by 4 bases; bases with no gene match: 5. CDR3 length equals 15 residues. Germline V gene lookup returns CDR1 SGDLS and CDR2 YYNGEE.

The rearrangement joins TRBV5-1 to TRBJ2-5, with 9 bases lining up with TRBD1. TRBJ2-7 matches the DNA end more closely, so the J call is doubtful. CDR1 is SGHRS and CDR2 is YFSETQ in the germline V gene. CDR3 length: 15 amino acids. The CDR3 region has the DNA TGCGCCAGCAGCTTCAAGGGACAGGGTCCCTACGAGCAGTACTTC. This sequence encodes CASSFKGQGPYEQYF.

This chain connects TRBV19 to TRBJ2-7, with a tentative D call TRBD1 (5 bases). Germline V lookup: CDR1 LNHDA, CDR2 SQIVND (reference sequence). This CDR3 is 14 amino acids long. Trimming took off 1 base at V and 3 bases at J, with 10 bases between the two ends. The CDR3 sequence is CASSIGRGDYEQYF. DNA for the CDR3: TGTGCCAGTAGTATAGGAAGGGGTGACTACGAGCAGTACTTC. Drawing the rest from reference TRBV19 and TRBJ2-7, the complete variable domain is DGGITQSPKYLFRKEGQNVTLSCEQNLNHDAMYWYRQDPGQGLRLIYYSQIVNDFQKGDIAEGYSVSREKKESFPLTVTSAQKNPTAFYLCASSIGRGDYEQYFGPGTRLTVT.

The rearrangement joins TRBV19 to TRBJ2-2; no clear D. The CDR3 has 12 amino acids. Between the trimmed V and J ends, which lost 3 bases and 7 bases, there was a span of 6 bases. Germline CDR1 reads LNHDA; CDR2 reads SQIVND (reference sequence). The CDR3 loop is CASSIGGGELFF. For the CDR3, the DNA is TGTGCCAGTAGTATTGGTGGCGGGGAGCTGTTTTTT.